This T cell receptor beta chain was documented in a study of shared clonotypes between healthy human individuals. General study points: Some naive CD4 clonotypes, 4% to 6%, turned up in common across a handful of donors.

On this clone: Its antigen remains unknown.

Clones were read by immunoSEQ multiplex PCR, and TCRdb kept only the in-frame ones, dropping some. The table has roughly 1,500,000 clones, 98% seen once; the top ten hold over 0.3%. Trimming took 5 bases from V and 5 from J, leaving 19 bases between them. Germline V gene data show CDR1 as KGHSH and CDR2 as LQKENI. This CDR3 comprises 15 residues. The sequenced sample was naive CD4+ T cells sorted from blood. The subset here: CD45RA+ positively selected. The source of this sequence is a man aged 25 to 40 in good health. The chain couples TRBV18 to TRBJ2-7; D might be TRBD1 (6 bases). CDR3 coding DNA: TGTGCCAGCTCATTGAACTCAGGGGCATGGGACGAGCAGTACTTC. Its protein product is CASSLNSGAWDEQYF.